Listed here are 9 T cell receptor beta chains from one sample, sequenced in a study of T cell responses to AZD1222 COVID-19 vaccine. Clones were sequenced by immunoSEQ multiplex PCR, and TCRdb holds only the in-frame ones, with some missing. The sample consists of approximately 60,000 clones, 80% to 85% of them appearing once. Specimen: peripheral blood, collected on day 0 of AZD1222 vaccination. These receptors all stem from an adult in good health.

The rearrangement uses TRBV19 and TRBJ2-1; D possibly corresponds to TRBD1 (5 bases). Germline lookup yields CDR1 LNHDA and CDR2 SQIVND (reference sequence). V lost 3 bases and J lost 7, with 10 bases in between. This CDR3 region has 13 residues. Written as DNA, the CDR3 is TGTGCCAGTAGTATCGCAGGGTATAATGAGCAGTTCTTC. Amino acid sequence: CASSIAGYNEQFF.

The chain uses TRBV7-2 and TRBJ2-7; D perhaps matches TRBD2 (5 bases). Germline V gene sequence: CDR1 SGHTA, CDR2 FQGNSA. Trimming took off 1 base at V and 2 bases at J, with 21 bases between the two ends. This CDR3 region has 18 residues. CDR3 sequence (DNA): TGTGCCAGCAGCTTAGGACGGGGTCATGGAAGAGCTCCCTACGAGCAGTACTTC. Amino acid sequence: CASSLGRGHGRAPYEQYF.

In this sample, this clone turned up once. This chain joins TRBV11-2 and TRBJ2-7; TRBD1 matches at 7 bases. J lost 5 bases, V lost 1 base, and 5 bases had no gene match. Germline V gene lookup returns CDR1 SGHAT and CDR2 FQNNGV. This CDR3 is 14 amino acids long. The CDR3 protein is CASSLGAGGDEQYF. For the CDR3, the DNA is TGTGCCAGCAGCTTAGGGGCAGGGGGAGACGAGCAGTACTTC. Variable domain in full (rest from reference TRBV11-2 and TRBJ2-7): EAGVAQSPRYKIIEKRQSVAFWCNPISGHATLYWYQQILGQGPKLLIQFQNNGVVDDSQLPKDRFSAERLKGVDSTLKIQPAKLEDSAVYLCASSLGAGGDEQYFGPGTRLTVT.

This chain joins TRBV5-6 and TRBJ1-2; D is undetermined. The CDR3 is 10 amino acids. Germline lookup yields CDR1 SGHDT and CDR2 YYEEEE. The ends were cut back, 4 bases at V and 5 bases at J, with 3 bases in the middle. CDR3 DNA sequence: TGTGCCAGCAGCGGGTATGGCTACACCTTC. Translation: CASSGYGYTF. Variable domain in full (rest from reference TRBV5-6 and TRBJ1-2): DAGVTQSPTHLIKTRGQQVTLRCSPKSGHDTVSWYQQALGQGPQFIFQYYEEEERQRGNFPDRFSGHQFPNYSSELNVNALLLGDSALYLCASSGYGYTFGSGTRLTVV.

The chain employs TRBV4-2 and TRBJ1-5; possibly TRBD1 for D (6 bases). Germline CDR1 and CDR2: LGHNA and YNFKEQ. This CDR3 is 16 amino acids long. The germline V and J ends were trimmed by 0 bases and 3 bases, with 12 bases remaining between them. The CDR3 region is CASSQDGGLPNQPQHF. CDR3 in DNA: TGTGCCAGCAGCCAAGATGGGGGGCTCCCCAATCAGCCCCAGCATTTT.

V gene TRBV6-1 combines with J gene TRBJ2-1; TRBD2 matches 9 bases. V lost 1 base, J lost 6 bases, and 4 bases stayed unmatched. The CDR3 loop spans 15 amino acids. The germline V gene has CDR1 MNHNS and CDR2 SASEGT. The CDR3 loop reads CASSEGAGGFNEQFF. Written as DNA, the CDR3 is TGTGCCAGCAGTGAAGGAGCGGGGGGATTCAATGAGCAGTTCTTC.

The sample holds a few counts of this clone. This rearrangement joins TRBV5-6 to TRBJ2-7, with 9 bases that match TRBD1. Germline V gene lookup returns CDR1 SGHDT and CDR2 YYEEEE. Losses at the gene ends were 2 bases for V and 12 bases for J; bases not matched to a gene: 9. The length of the CDR3 is 13 residues. CDR3 DNA: TGTGCCAGCAGCTTTGGACAGGGGCACGGGCCGTACTTC. As protein: CASSFGQGHGPYF.

The table lists this clone with a few counts. This chain uses TRBV7-9 with TRBJ1-1; the D gene is possibly TRBD1 (6 bases). The germline V gene encodes CDR1 SEHNR and CDR2 FQNEAQ (reference sequence). Trimming removed 4 bases at V and 5 bases at J, with 17 bases between. The CDR3 extends over 15 amino acids. The CDR3 nucleotides are TGTGCCAGCAGCTCAACTTACGAGGGGGAAACTGAAGCTTTCTTT. Protein product: CASSSTYEGETEAFF.

This rearrangement joins TRBV12-3 or TRBV12-4 to TRBJ1-4; D uncertain. The CDR3 consists of 12 residues. The ends were cut back, 5 bases at V and 4 bases at J, with 5 bases in the middle. The CDR3 here is CASSNHNEKLFF. The CDR3 region has the DNA TGTGCCAGCAGTAACCATAATGAAAAACTGTTTTTT.